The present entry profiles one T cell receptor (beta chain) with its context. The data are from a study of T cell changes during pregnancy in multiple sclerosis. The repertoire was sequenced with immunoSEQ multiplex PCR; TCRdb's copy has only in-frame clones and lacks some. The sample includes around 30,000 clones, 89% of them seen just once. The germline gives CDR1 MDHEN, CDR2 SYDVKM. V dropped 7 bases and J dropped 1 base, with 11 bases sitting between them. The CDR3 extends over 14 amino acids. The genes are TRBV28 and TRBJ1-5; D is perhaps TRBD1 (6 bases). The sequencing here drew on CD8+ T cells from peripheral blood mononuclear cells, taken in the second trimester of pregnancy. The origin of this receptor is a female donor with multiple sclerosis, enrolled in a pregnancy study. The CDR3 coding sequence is TGTGCCAGCAATCTGGGGGCGAGCAATCAGCCCCAGCATTTT. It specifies CASNLGASNQPQHF.